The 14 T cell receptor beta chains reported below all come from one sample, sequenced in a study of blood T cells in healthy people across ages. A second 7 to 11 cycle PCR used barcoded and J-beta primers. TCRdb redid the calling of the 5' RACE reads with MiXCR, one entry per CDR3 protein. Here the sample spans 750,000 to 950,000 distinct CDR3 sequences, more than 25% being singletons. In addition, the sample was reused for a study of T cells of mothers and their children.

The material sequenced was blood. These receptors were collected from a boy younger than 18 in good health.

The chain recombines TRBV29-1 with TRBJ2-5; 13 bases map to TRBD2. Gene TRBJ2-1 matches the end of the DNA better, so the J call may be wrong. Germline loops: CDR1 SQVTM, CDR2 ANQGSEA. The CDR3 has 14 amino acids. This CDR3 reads CSVWTSGGPNEQFF. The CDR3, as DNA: TGCAGCGTTTGGACTAGCGGGGGCCCCAATGAGCAGTTCTTC.

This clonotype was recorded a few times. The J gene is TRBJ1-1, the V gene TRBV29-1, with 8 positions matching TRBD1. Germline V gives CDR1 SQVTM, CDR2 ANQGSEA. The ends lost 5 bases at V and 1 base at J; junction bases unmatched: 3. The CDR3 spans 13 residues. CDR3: CSVRTGRNTEAFF. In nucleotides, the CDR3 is TGCAGCGTTAGGACAGGGAGGAACACTGAAGCTTTCTTT.

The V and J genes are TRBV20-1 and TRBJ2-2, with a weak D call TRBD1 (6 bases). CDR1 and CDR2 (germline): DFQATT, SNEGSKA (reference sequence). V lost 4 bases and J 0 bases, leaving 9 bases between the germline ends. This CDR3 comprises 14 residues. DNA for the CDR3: TGCAGTGCTAAAGGGACACCGAACACCGGGGAGCTGTTTTTT. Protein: CSAKGTPNTGELFF.

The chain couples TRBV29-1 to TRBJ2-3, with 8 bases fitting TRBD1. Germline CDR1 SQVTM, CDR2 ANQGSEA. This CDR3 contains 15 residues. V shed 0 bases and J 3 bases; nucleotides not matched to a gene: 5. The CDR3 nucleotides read TGCAGCGTTGAAGATCACCGACAGGGGACAGATACGCAGTATTTT. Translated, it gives CSVEDHRQGTDTQYF.

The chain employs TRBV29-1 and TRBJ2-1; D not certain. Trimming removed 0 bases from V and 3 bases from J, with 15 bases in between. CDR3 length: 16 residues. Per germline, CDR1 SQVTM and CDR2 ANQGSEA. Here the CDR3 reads CSVEDTGIAGYNEQFF. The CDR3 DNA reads TGCAGCGTTGAAGATACTGGAATAGCTGGCTACAATGAGCAGTTCTTC.

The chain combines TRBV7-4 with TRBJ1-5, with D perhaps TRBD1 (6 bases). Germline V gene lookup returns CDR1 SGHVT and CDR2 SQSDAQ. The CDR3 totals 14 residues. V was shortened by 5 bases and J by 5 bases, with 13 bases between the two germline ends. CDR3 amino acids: CASSIGTNHQPQHF. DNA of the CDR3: TGTGCCAGCAGCATTGGGACAAACCATCAGCCCCAGCATTTT.

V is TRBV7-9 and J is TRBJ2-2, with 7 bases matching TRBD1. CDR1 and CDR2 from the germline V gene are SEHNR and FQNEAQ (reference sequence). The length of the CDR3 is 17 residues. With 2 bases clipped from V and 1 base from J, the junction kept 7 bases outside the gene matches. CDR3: CASSLNTGERNTGELFF. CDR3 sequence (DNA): TGTGCCAGCAGCTTAAATACAGGGGAACGGAACACCGGGGAGCTGTTTTTT.

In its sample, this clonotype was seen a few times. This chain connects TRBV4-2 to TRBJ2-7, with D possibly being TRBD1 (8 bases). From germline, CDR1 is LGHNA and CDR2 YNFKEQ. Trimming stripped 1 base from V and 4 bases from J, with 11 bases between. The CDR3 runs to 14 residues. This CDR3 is CASSQAQGGYEQYF. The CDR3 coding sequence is TGTGCCAGCAGCCAAGCACAGGGGGGGTACGAGCAGTACTTC.

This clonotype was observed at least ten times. CDR3 protein: CASSAQGLNTGELFF. In nucleotides, the CDR3 is TGTGCCAGCAGTGCACAGGGACTGAACACCGGGGAGCTGTTTTTT. V and J are TRBV12-3 or TRBV12-4 and TRBJ2-2; D could derive from TRBD1 or TRBD2 (6 bases each). This CDR3 spans 15 amino acids. The V end lost 5 bases, the J end lost 1 base, and 11 bases lay between the germline ends.

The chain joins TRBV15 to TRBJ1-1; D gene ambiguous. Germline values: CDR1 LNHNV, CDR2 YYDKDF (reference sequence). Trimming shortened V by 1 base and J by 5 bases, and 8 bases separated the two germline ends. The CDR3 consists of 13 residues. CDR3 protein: CATSRAPGTEAFF. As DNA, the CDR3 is TGTGCCACCAGCAGAGCACCGGGAACTGAAGCTTTCTTT.

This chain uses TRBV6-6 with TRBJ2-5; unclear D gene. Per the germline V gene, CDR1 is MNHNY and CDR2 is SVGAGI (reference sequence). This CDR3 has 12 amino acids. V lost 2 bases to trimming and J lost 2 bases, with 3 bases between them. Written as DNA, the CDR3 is TGTGCCAGCAGTTACAGGCAAGAGACCCAGTACTTC. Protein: CASSYRQETQYF.

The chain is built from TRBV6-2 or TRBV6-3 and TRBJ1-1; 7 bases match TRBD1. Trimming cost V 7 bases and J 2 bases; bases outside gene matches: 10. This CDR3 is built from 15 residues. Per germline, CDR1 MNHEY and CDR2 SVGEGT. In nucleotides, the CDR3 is TGTGCCAGCATAAGAGGACAGGACCGAAACACTGAAGCTTTCTTT. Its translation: CASIRGQDRNTEAFF.

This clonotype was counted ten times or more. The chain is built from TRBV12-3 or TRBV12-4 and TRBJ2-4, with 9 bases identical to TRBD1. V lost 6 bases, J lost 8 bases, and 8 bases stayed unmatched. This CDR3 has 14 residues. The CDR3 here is CASSFQTGGDIQYF. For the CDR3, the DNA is TGTGCCAGCAGCTTCCAGACAGGGGGGGACATTCAGTACTTC.

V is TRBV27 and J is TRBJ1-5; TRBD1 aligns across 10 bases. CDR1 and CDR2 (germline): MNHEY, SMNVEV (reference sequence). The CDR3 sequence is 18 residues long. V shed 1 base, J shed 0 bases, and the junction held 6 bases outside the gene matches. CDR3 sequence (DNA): TGTGCCAGCAGTTTATTAGGGACAGGGGCCCATAGCAATCAGCCCCAGCATTTT. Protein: CASSLLGTGAHSNQPQHF.